One and the same sample provided the 2 T cell receptor beta chains below, sequenced in a study of blood T cell repertoires in COVID-19. TCRdb's table, derived via immunoSEQ multiplex PCR, lists solely in-frame clones and lacks some. The sample lists 200,000 to 250,000 clones, less than 85% occurring once. Sequencing was performed on PBMCs or T cells enriched from blood (not recorded which). The origin of the receptors is a man between 60 and 70 years old who had recovered from COVID-19.

This clone was counted between two and nine times. The chain uses TRBV2 and TRBJ2-2; D gene uncertain. CDR1 is SNHLY and CDR2 is FYNNEI in the germline V gene. Deletions cut 2 bases from V and 2 bases from J, with 9 bases between. This CDR3 region has 15 residues. The CDR3 sequence: CASSEYSSNTGELFF. In DNA, the CDR3 is TGTGCCAGCAGTGAATACAGCAGTAACACCGGGGAGCTGTTTTTT.

The V call is TRBV18, the J call TRBJ1-1, with TRBD1 identical over 9 bases. V lost 3 bases, J lost 6 bases, and 5 bases stayed unmatched. CDR3 length equals 14 residues. Germline loops: CDR1 KGHSH, CDR2 LQKENI. The CDR3 DNA sequence: TGTGCCAGCTCACCGTCGAGACAGGGGGCTGAAGCTTTCTTT. It codes for CASSPSRQGAEAFF.